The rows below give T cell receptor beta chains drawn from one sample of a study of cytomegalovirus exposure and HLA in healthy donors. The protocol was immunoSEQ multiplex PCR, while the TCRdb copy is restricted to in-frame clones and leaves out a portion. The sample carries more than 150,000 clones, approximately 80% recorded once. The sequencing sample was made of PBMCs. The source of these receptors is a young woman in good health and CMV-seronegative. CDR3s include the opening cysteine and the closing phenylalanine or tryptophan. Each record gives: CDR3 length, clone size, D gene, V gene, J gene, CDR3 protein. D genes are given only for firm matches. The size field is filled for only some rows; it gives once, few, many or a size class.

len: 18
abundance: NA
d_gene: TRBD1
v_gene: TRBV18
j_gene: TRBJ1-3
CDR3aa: CASSLGQGQLFSGNTIYF

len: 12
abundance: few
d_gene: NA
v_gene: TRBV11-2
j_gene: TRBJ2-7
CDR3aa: CASSFRGYEQYF

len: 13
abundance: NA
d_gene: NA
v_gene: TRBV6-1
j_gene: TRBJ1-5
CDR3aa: CASKGYSNQPQHF

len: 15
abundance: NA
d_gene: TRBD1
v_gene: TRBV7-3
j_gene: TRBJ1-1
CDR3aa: CASSFSGTAHTEAFF

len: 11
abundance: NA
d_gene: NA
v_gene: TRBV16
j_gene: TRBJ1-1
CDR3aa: CASSPKTEAFF

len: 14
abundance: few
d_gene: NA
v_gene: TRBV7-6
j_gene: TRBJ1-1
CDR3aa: CASSLDPGDTEAFF

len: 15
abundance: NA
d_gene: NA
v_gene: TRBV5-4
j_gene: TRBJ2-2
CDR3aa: CASSLLGGKTGELFF

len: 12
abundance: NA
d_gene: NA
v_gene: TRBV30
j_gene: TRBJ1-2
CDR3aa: CALYVGLHGYTF

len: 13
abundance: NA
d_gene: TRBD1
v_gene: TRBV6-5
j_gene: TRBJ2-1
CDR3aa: CASSRTGLSEQFF

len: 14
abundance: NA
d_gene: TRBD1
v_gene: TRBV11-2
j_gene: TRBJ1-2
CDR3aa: CASSSRDRGYGYTF

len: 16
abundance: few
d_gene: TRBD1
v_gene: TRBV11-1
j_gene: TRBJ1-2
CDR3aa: CASSTNRDRGRSGYTF

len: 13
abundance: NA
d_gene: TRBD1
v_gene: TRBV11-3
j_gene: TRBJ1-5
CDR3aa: CASSQGQNQPQHF

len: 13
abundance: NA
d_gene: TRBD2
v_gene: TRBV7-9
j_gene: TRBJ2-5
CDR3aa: CASSRGGQETQYF

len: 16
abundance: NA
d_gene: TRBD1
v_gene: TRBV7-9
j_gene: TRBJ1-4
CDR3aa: CASSSRRQGAFEKLFF

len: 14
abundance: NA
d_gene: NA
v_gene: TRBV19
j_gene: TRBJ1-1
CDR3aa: CASSPGLLNTEAFF

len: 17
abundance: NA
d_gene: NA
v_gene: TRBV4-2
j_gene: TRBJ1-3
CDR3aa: CASSQDLPGLSGNTIYF

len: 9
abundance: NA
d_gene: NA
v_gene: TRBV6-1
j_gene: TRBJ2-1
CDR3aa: CATANEQFF

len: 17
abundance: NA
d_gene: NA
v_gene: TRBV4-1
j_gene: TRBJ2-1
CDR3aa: CASSQDRLRGVYNEQFF

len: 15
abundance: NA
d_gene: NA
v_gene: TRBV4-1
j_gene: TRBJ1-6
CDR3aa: CASNTVGGPTSPLHF

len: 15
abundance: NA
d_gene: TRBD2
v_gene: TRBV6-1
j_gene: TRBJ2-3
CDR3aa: CASSRLAGRTDTQYF

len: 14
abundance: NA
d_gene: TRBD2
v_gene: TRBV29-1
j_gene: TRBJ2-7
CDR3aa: CSVGLAGGLYEQYF

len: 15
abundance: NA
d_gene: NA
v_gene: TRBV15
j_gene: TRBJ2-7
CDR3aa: CATSILPSASYEQYF

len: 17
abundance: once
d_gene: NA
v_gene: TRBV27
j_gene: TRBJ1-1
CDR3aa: CASSLSGTIGVRTEAFF

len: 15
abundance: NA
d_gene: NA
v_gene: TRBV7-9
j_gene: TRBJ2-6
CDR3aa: CASREGGSGANVLTF

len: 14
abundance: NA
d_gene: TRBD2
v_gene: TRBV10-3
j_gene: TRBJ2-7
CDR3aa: CAIREGLAWYEQYF

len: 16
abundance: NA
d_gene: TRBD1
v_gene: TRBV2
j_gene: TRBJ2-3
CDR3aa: CASRLQGALSTDTQYF

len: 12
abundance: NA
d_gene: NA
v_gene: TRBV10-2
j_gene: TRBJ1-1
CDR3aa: CASTTGWDEAFF

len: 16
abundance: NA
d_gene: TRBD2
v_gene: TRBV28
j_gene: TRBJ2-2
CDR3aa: CASSSSGGRNTGELFF

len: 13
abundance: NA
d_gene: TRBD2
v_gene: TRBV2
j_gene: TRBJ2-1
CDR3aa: CASRTSGGATQFF

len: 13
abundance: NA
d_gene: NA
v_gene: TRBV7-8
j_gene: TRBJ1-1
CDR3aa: CASSTQTGTEAFF

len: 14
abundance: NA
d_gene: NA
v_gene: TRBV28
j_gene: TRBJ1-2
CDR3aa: CASSWGGETSGYTF

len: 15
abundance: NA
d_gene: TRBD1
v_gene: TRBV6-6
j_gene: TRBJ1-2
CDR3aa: CASGSRTGGNYGYTF

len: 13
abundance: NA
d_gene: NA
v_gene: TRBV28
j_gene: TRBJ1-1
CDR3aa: CASKWIGGTEAFF

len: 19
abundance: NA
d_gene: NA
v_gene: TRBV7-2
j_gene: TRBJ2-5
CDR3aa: CASRSGSMRGRGVVGTQYF

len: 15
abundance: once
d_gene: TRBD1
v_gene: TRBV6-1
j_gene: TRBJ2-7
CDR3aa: CASSSGTGGSYEQYF